The present T cell receptor beta chain was sequenced within a study of glioma-infiltrating T cells after dendritic cell vaccination. Whole-study context: Dendritic cells derived from monocytes and pulsed with autologous tumor lysate formed the vaccine.

With respect to this clone: What it binds is unknown.

General study points: Patients with more pretreatment TILs had longer time to progression and survival.

The PCR used 60 V beta and 13 J beta primers. Using immunoSEQ multiplex PCR, the repertoire was profiled, and TCRdb retains in-frame clones only, with some absent. This sample carries tens of thousands of clones, 70% to 90% of them seen once, and the ten largest clones take 15% to 19%. The specimen was blood, collected before dendritic cell vaccination. The clonotype comes from a human donor with glioblastoma.

As DNA, the CDR3 is TGTGCCAGCAGTTATTCGGGACTAGCGGGGGCGTACGAGCAGTACTTC. It translates to CASSYSGLAGAYEQYF. The chain employs TRBV6-5 and TRBJ2-5; 14 bases agree with TRBD2. The end of the DNA fits TRBJ2-7 better, so the J call may be wrong. The CDR3 is 16 residues long. Germline-derived CDR1 and CDR2 are MNHEY and SVGAGI.